These 20 T cell receptor beta chains were all obtained from the same sample, sequenced in a study of PD-L1 blockade in urothelial cancer. Sequencing used immunoSEQ multiplex PCR; TCRdb keeps in-frame clones, though not all of them. The sample shows about 21,000 clones, roughly 90% of them seen only once. The specimen comprised PBMCs, sampled around atezolizumab (anti-PD-L1) treatment. The receptors stem from a woman aged 60-70 years with urothelial cancer.

The chain recombines TRBV5-6 with TRBJ2-3; 8 nucleotides match TRBD1. CDR1 SGHDT and CDR2 YYEEEE come from the germline V gene. Trimming cost V 0 bases and J 0 bases; bases outside gene matches: 6. The CDR3 totals 17 residues. The CDR3 is CASSLVAGGRSTDTQYF. DNA for the CDR3: TGTGCCAGCAGCTTGGTGGCAGGGGGCCGTAGCACAGATACGCAGTATTTT.

The J gene is TRBJ2-3, the V gene TRBV9, with 11 positions matching TRBD2. V trimming: 0 bases; J trimming: 3 bases; junction bases outside the gene matches: 6. This CDR3 contains 17 residues. Germline V CDR1 and CDR2: SGDLS, YYNGEE. In DNA, the CDR3 is TGTGCCAGCAGCGTAGAACTAGCGGGAGATATAACAGATACGCAGTATTTT. Protein sequence: CASSVELAGDITDTQYF.

This clone is a singleton in its sample. The CDR3 DNA reads TGTGCCAGCAGCTTGGCTCCAGGGTCTTACGAGCAGTACTTC. It translates to CASSLAPGSYEQYF. This chain links TRBV5-4 with TRBJ2-7, with D possibly being TRBD1 (5 bases). V shed 0 bases and J shed 4 bases, with 11 bases lying between them. This CDR3 has 14 amino acids. Germline V gives CDR1 SGHNT, CDR2 YYREEE (reference sequence).

The chain has TRBV18 and TRBJ2-2; weak D call: TRBD1 (5 bases). CDR1 and CDR2 (germline): KGHSH, LQKENI. The CDR3 extends over 16 amino acids. The germline V and J ends were trimmed by 4 bases and 4 bases, with 16 bases remaining between them. CDR3 DNA: TGTGCCAGCTCACTTCCCACTGGGGCCGGCACCGGGGAGCTGTTTTTT. It translates to CASSLPTGAGTGELFF.

CDR3 nucleotides: TGCGCCAGCAGCGCACCTTCCGGGACAGGGACCTACAATGAGCAGTTCTTC. This gives the protein CASSAPSGTGTYNEQFF. V usage is TRBV5-1 and J usage is TRBJ2-1, with 9 nucleotides matching TRBD1. Germline V gives CDR1 SGHRS, CDR2 YFSETQ. V lost 4 bases, J lost 2 bases, and 10 bases stayed unmatched. This CDR3 has 17 residues.

This chain connects TRBV5-1 to TRBJ1-1; TRBD1 matches 7 bases. CDR1 and CDR2 (germline): SGHRS, YFSETQ. The CDR3 is 16 residues long. The J segment lost 2 bases and the V segment lost 0 bases, leaving 7 bases of the junction unmatched. CDR3 sequence: CASSLESSGGNTEAFF. DNA for the CDR3: TGCGCCAGCAGCTTGGAATCTTCAGGGGGAAACACTGAAGCTTTCTTT.

The V and J genes are TRBV10-3 and TRBJ2-7; a weak D match, TRBD1 (6 bases). Germline V lookup: CDR1 ENHRY, CDR2 SYGVKD. V lost 6 bases and J lost 6, with 15 bases in between. This CDR3 has 13 residues. The CDR3 sequence: CAISRDNVGEQYF. CDR3 in DNA: TGTGCCATCAGCCGGGACAATGTCGGCGAGCAGTACTTC.

The CDR3 DNA reads TGTGCCAGCAGTTACTCAGGGGGCAGGGGCACTGAAGCTTTCTTT. This gives the protein CASSYSGGRGTEAFF. V usage is TRBV6-5 and J usage is TRBJ1-1; TRBD1 matches 7 bases. Germline CDR1 is MNHEY and CDR2 is SVGAGI. J gave up 4 bases and V 0 bases, and 5 bases lay outside the gene matches. The CDR3 sequence is 15 residues long.

The chain has TRBV7-3 and TRBJ2-7; D might be TRBD1 (6 bases). The CDR3 is 15 amino acids. V dropped 5 bases and J dropped 2 bases, with 16 bases sitting between them. Per germline, CDR1 SGHTA and CDR2 FQGTGA. CDR3 nucleotides: TGTGCCAGCAGCCACGGACAGATGAACCCCTACGAGCAGTACTTC. It codes for CASSHGQMNPYEQYF.

The CDR3 loop is CASSPTGVGETQYF. DNA of the CDR3: TGTGCCAGCAGCCCCACAGGAGTTGGAGAGACCCAGTACTTC. This rearrangement joins TRBV7-2 to TRBJ2-5; TRBD1 might be the D (5 bases). The CDR3 runs to 14 residues. Germline V gene data show CDR1 as SGHTA and CDR2 as FQGNSA. Trimming left V 5 bases short and J 4 bases short, with 14 bases between. Using reference TRBV7-2 and TRBJ2-5 for the parts outside the CDR3, the full variable domain is GAGVSQSPSNKVTEKGKDVELRCDPISGHTALYWYRQSLGQGLEFLIYFQGNSAPDKSGLPSDRFSAERTGGSVSTLTIQRTQQEDSAVYLCASSPTGVGETQYFGPGTRLLVL.

V usage is TRBV28 and J usage is TRBJ1-5; 8 bases map to TRBD1. V was clipped by 6 bases and J by 5 bases; unmatched bases: 6. There are 14 residues in the CDR3. The germline V gene has CDR1 MDHEN and CDR2 SYDVKM. Here the CDR3 reads CASRTDRGDQPQHF. CDR3 bases: TGTGCCAGCAGAACCGACAGGGGTGATCAGCCCCAGCATTTT.

On this clone: A read error may produce the germline difference seen at one junction end. This chain joins TRBV27 and TRBJ2-1, with D possibly matching TRBD1 (7 bases). CDR1 MNHEY and CDR2 SMNVEV come from the germline V gene (reference sequence). The CDR3 totals 13 residues. The CDR3 sequence is CCVAGQPYNEQFF. In DNA, the CDR3 is TGCTGCGTGGCGGGACAGCCTTACAATGAGCAGTTCTTC.

This chain connects TRBV5-4 to TRBJ1-1; 7 positions agree with TRBD1. The junction had 6 bases not matched to a gene; V was cut back by 0 bases and J by 1 base. This CDR3 has 16 amino acids. The germline V gene has CDR1 SGHNT and CDR2 YYREEE (reference sequence). The CDR3 bases are TGTGCCAGCAGCTTGGGGATGTCAGGGGGGAACACTGAAGCTTTCTTT. It codes for CASSLGMSGGNTEAFF.

The chain joins TRBV27 to TRBJ2-3; 8 positions match TRBD2. The CDR3 has 16 residues. Germline V gene lookup returns CDR1 MNHEY and CDR2 SMNVEV (reference sequence). V lost 4 bases, J lost 7 bases, and 13 bases stayed unmatched. The CDR3 here is CASSSPWGLVIHTQYF. The CDR3 region has the DNA TGTGCCAGCAGTTCCCCGTGGGGACTAGTAATACATACGCAGTATTTT.

The chain is built from TRBV28 and TRBJ2-7, with 7 nucleotides matching TRBD1. The germline V gene encodes CDR1 MDHEN and CDR2 SYDVKM. J gave up 3 bases and V 6 bases, and 14 bases lay outside the gene matches. The CDR3 has 16 amino acids. The CDR3 DNA sequence: TGTGCCAGCAGCCTTGGATCCGGGACAGAAGACTACGAGCAGTACTTC. Its protein product is CASSLGSGTEDYEQYF.

The V and J genes are TRBV18 and TRBJ1-5; D possibly corresponds to TRBD1 (5 bases). The CDR3 consists of 15 residues. Germline CDR1 KGHSH, CDR2 LQKENI. V was pared by 0 bases and J by 1 base, with 7 bases between. CDR3 coding DNA: TGTGCCAGCTCACCACCGGGGCCCAGCAATCAGCCCCAGCATTTT. Translated, it gives CASSPPGPSNQPQHF.

The chain recombines TRBV7-8 with TRBJ2-1, with 7 bases matching TRBD2. This CDR3 comprises 15 residues. Germline values: CDR1 SGHVS, CDR2 FQNEAQ. The J segment lost 8 bases and the V segment lost 2 bases, leaving 9 bases of the junction unmatched. This CDR3 is CASSLNGLDEHEQFF. The CDR3 DNA sequence: TGTGCCAGCAGCTTAAATGGACTAGACGAGCATGAGCAGTTCTTC.

CDR3 region: CASSLQQGNQETQYF. CDR3 DNA: TGCGCCAGCAGCTTGCAACAGGGGAACCAAGAGACCCAGTACTTC. The V call is TRBV5-1, the J call TRBJ2-5, with TRBD1 matching over 7 bases. The CDR3 is made up of 15 amino acids. Germline values: CDR1 SGHRS, CDR2 YFSETQ. With V trimmed by 1 base and J by 0 bases, 3 bases remained unmatched.

This chain uses TRBV10-3 with TRBJ2-5; 10 bases map to TRBD2. Germline-derived CDR1 and CDR2 are ENHRY and SYGVKD. The CDR3 consists of 15 residues. After removal of 3 bases from V and 2 bases from J, the junction contained 3 bases not matched to a gene. CDR3 DNA sequence: TGTGCCATCAGTGATTTAGCGGGAGGTCAAGAGACCCAGTACTTC. Amino acid sequence: CAISDLAGGQETQYF.

V gene TRBV18 combines with J gene TRBJ2-7, with a tentative D call TRBD2 (6 bases). This CDR3 is 13 amino acids long. V was clipped by 5 bases and J by 5 bases, with 13 bases between them. The V gene's germline CDR1 is KGHSH and CDR2 LQKENI. CDR3 nucleotides: TGTGCCAGCTCAATAAACGGAGGGGACGAGCAGTACTTC. This translates into CASSINGGDEQYF.